What follows are 8 T cell receptor beta chains derived from one specimen sequenced in a study of shared clonotypes between healthy human individuals. Data came from immunoSEQ multiplex PCR; TCRdb stores just in-frame clones and leaves some out. The sample includes about 980,000 clones, over 60% of them seen just once. Sequencing used memory CD4+ T cells sorted from blood. As to subset: CD45RA-negative fraction. All receptors derive from a man aged 18 to 29 in good health.

The chain employs TRBV7-2 and TRBJ1-4; TRBD1 aligns across 7 bases. The length of the CDR3 is 15 residues. Germline values: CDR1 SGHTA, CDR2 FQGNSA. V shed 5 bases and J 7 bases; nucleotides not matched to a gene: 10. DNA of the CDR3: TGTGCCAGCAGCACAGACAGGGTTGGAGGTGAAAAACTGTTTTTT. Encoded protein: CASSTDRVGGEKLFF.

The chain joins TRBV18 to TRBJ2-3; possibly TRBD2 for D (6 bases). The germline V and J ends were trimmed by 1 base and 4 bases, with 12 bases remaining between them. Germline loops: CDR1 KGHSH, CDR2 LQKENI. There are 15 residues in the CDR3. The chain's CDR3 is CASSPLSGAPDTQYF. CDR3 sequence (DNA): TGTGCCAGCTCACCACTGTCGGGAGCACCAGATACGCAGTATTTT.

The chain is built from TRBV30 and TRBJ1-6; D may be TRBD1 (6 bases). V shed 5 bases and J shed 2 bases, with 13 bases lying between them. This CDR3 is 15 amino acids long. CDR1 is GTSNPN and CDR2 is SVGIG in the germline V gene (reference sequence). The chain's CDR3 is CAWVQGGTYNSPLHF. The CDR3 DNA follows: TGTGCCTGGGTACAGGGAGGAACCTATAATTCACCCCTCCACTTT.

V gene TRBV10-3 combines with J gene TRBJ2-2; TRBD1 aligns across 11 bases. Per germline, CDR1 ENHRY and CDR2 SYGVKD. V lost 4 bases and J lost 3; bases outside the gene matches: 1. The CDR3 is 15 amino acids. Here the CDR3 reads CAISGGQGDTGELFF. The CDR3 bases are TGTGCCATCAGTGGGGGACAGGGGGACACCGGGGAGCTGTTTTTT.

The chain links TRBV16 to TRBJ1-1; a possible D gene is TRBD1 (5 bases). Between the trimmed V and J ends, which lost 0 bases and 6 bases, there was a span of 11 bases. CDR1 KGHSY and CDR2 FQNENV come from the germline V gene. The CDR3 has 14 amino acids. CDR3 region: CASSQSQGGAEAFF. The CDR3 DNA reads TGTGCCAGCAGCCAATCGCAGGGTGGGGCTGAAGCTTTCTTT.

J is TRBJ2-7 and V is TRBV27, with D unclear. CDR3 length: 15 residues. Per the germline V gene, CDR1 is MNHEY and CDR2 is SMNVEV (reference sequence). Trimming pared 7 bases from V and 4 bases from J, leaving 20 bases between. The CDR3 loop is CASKMSGTITYEQYF. The CDR3 DNA is TGTGCCAGCAAAATGAGTGGCACAATCACTTACGAGCAGTACTTC.

The CDR3 coding sequence is TGTGCCAGCAGTCCACAGGGTTTGGGGGAGCAGTACTTC. Translating it yields CASSPQGLGEQYF. V is TRBV6-1 and J is TRBJ2-7, with a weak D call TRBD1 (6 bases). Germline CDR1 MNHNS, CDR2 SASEGT. V lost 5 bases, J lost 7 bases, and 15 bases lay in between. The CDR3 covers 13 residues.

A few counts support this clone. This chain connects TRBV28 to TRBJ1-2, with D maybe TRBD1 (5 bases). The CDR3 is made up of 15 amino acids. Germline V gives CDR1 MDHEN, CDR2 SYDVKM. Trimming removed 2 bases at V and 8 bases at J, with 18 bases between. CDR3 loop: CASSLMGGTLGGYTF. In DNA form, the CDR3 reads TGTGCCAGCAGTTTAATGGGCGGGACTTTGGGCGGCTACACCTTC.